The 30 T cell receptor beta chains below come from one sample, sequenced in a study of CD8+CD57+ T cells in acquired aplastic anemia. Genomic DNA served as template for TCR beta VDJ and CDR3 profiling. Via MiXCR, TCRdb re-called the reads, giving one row per CDR3 protein. The table lists approximately 380,000 distinct CDR3 sequences, 65% to 80% of them singletons. Specimen: sorted CD4+, CD8+, or CD8+CD57+ T cells (not recorded which) from PBMCs. The receptors here all came from a human donor in good health, serving as a control.

This clonotype was seen many times. The chain joins TRBV6-5 to TRBJ1-2; 8 nucleotides match TRBD1. Germline assignment: CDR1 MNHEY and CDR2 SVGAGI. The CDR3 is 12 residues long. V dropped 10 bases and J dropped 8; count of bases not matched to a gene: 9. As DNA, the CDR3 is TGTGCCACCTCGACAGGGGCTTGGGGCTACACCTTC. It translates to CATSTGAWGYTF.

The rearrangement joins TRBV12-3 or TRBV12-4 to TRBJ1-4; D is undetermined. The CDR3 has 14 residues. V gave up 0 bases and J gave up 7 bases, with 9 bases separating them. The CDR3 loop is CASSLASQPEKLFF. CDR3 coding DNA: TGTGCCAGCAGTTTAGCGTCACAACCTGAAAAACTGTTTTTT.

The rearrangement links TRBV20-1 to TRBJ2-5; 13 nucleotides agree with TRBD2. Germline values: CDR1 DFQATT, CDR2 SNEGSKA (reference sequence). The junction had 6 bases not matched to a gene; V was cut back by 5 bases and J by 0 bases. The CDR3 length is 16 residues. As DNA, the CDR3 is TGCAGTGCTGGGAGGACTAGCGGGGGTCACCAAGAGACCCAGTACTTC. It is translated as CSAGRTSGGHQETQYF.

Turning to this clonotype: Compared with germline, one end of the junction differs, possibly owing to a read error. V and J are TRBV7-8 and TRBJ1-4, with D possibly TRBD1 on 6 matching bases. The germline CDR1 and CDR2 sequences are SGHVS and FQNEAQ. This CDR3 comprises 14 residues. The CDR3 bases are TGTGCCAGCAGCTGGGGGCGCGACTATGGCTACACCTTCTTT. It encodes CASSWGRDYGYTFF.

The CDR3 spells CSAMTADSPHEQFF. CDR3 nucleotide sequence: TGCAGTGCTATGACAGCGGACTCACCCCATGAGCAGTTCTTC. The chain links TRBV20-1 to TRBJ2-1; D is possibly TRBD1 or TRBD2 (5 bases each). The CDR3 covers 14 residues. V was clipped by 4 bases and J by 8 bases, with 18 bases between them. Germline loops: CDR1 DFQATT, CDR2 SNEGSKA (reference sequence).

CDR3 in DNA: TGTGCCTGGAGAGAACAGGGAGACCCCTATGGCTACACCTTC. It specifies CAWREQGDPYGYTF. This chain connects TRBV30 to TRBJ1-2, with a tentative D call TRBD1 (6 bases). Trimming took off 3 bases at V and 4 bases at J, with 15 bases between the two ends. The CDR3 extends over 14 amino acids. Germline-derived CDR1 and CDR2 are GTSNPN and SVGIG (reference sequence).

This chain connects TRBV7-3 to TRBJ2-6; D might be TRBD2 (6 bases). CDR1 is SGHTA, CDR2 FQGTGA, per germline. Trimming removed 6 bases at V and 1 base at J, with 10 bases between. The CDR3 consists of 15 residues. CDR3 amino acids: CASRSAGSGANVLTF. The CDR3 coding sequence is TGTGCCAGCAGGTCGGCGGGGTCTGGGGCCAACGTCCTGACTTTC.

The chain uses TRBV19 and TRBJ1-2; D is undetermined. The germline V gene encodes CDR1 LNHDA and CDR2 SQIVND (reference sequence). The CDR3 is 11 residues long. V was cut by 3 bases and J by 4 bases, with 3 bases left in between. This chain's CDR3 is CASSMTYGYTF. The CDR3 nucleotides are TGTGCCAGTAGTATGACCTATGGCTACACCTTC. Looking up the rest from reference TRBV19 and TRBJ1-2 gives the full variable domain: DGGITQSPKYLFRKEGQNVTLSCEQNLNHDAMYWYRQDPGQGLRLIYYSQIVNDFQKGDIAEGYSVSREKKESFPLTVTSAQKNPTAFYLCASSMTYGYTFGSGTRLTVV.

This clonotype occurred many times. The J gene is TRBJ2-3, the V gene TRBV29-1; maybe TRBD1 (6 bases). The CDR3 is 12 residues long. V was shortened by 5 bases and J by 0 bases, with 6 bases between the two germline ends. In germline, CDR1 is SQVTM, CDR2 ANQGSEA. The DNA of the CDR3 is TGCAGCGTTAGGGGGAGCACAGATACGCAGTATTTT. Its protein is CSVRGSTDTQYF.

The chain joins TRBV2 to TRBJ1-6; a possible D gene is TRBD1 (5 bases). The CDR3 is 13 amino acids. Germline V gives CDR1 SNHLY, CDR2 FYNNEI. The V end lost 6 bases, the J end lost 18 bases, and 21 bases lay between the germline ends. The CDR3 protein is CASSLTGEAQHHF. CDR3 DNA sequence: TGTGCCAGCAGCCTGACGGGGGAGGCGCAGCACCACTTT.

The V and J genes are TRBV10-1 and TRBJ2-7; TRBD2 agrees at 8 bases. Germline assignment: CDR1 WNHNN and CDR2 SYGVQD (reference sequence). V was pared by 7 bases and J by 7 bases, with 6 bases of the junction left unmatched. The CDR3 totals 12 residues. CDR3 region: CASTRAGAEQYF. The CDR3 nucleotides are TGCGCCAGCACTCGAGCGGGGGCGGAGCAGTACTTC.

Of note for this clonotype: A junction boundary mismatches the germline segment, possibly from a read error. CDR3 residues: CASRSGTSLKASSQHF. The CDR3 DNA reads TGTGCTAGCAGATCCGGGACTAGCCTCAAGGCGAGCAGTCAGCATTTT. The genes are TRBV7-7 and TRBJ1-5, with a possible D match to TRBD1 (5 bases). CDR3 size: 16 residues. Germline V gene sequence: CDR1 SSHAT, CDR2 FNYEAQ (reference sequence).

Ten or more counts support this clonotype. The chain recombines TRBV6-2 or TRBV6-3 with TRBJ2-6, with D maybe TRBD2 (6 bases). Germline V lookup: CDR1 MNHEY, CDR2 SVGEGT. The CDR3 extends over 13 amino acids. V was cut by 8 bases and J by 2 bases, with 7 bases left in between. Here the CDR3 DNA reads TGTGCCAGCTCGGGGGCTGGGGCCAACGTCCTGACTTTC. This encodes CASSGAGANVLTF.

This clonotype was detected once. Because the CDR3's place on the DNA is in doubt, the DNA is left out and the CDR3 is given as listed by TCRdb. The chain uses TRBV7-2 and TRBJ2-7. The length of the CDR3 is 13 amino acids, counting both ends. Germline V gene data show CDR1 as SGHTA and CDR2 as FQGNSA. CDR3 in amino acids: CASRVGAETQYFV.

This clonotype was found a few times. One junction end disagrees with the germline gene, perhaps due to a read error. The chain is built from TRBV29-1 and TRBJ2-7; D is possibly TRBD1 or TRBD2 (6 bases each). There are 14 residues in the CDR3. From germline, CDR1 is SQVTM and CDR2 ANQGSEA. The CDR3 reads CSVGGAPPSNEQYF. Written as DNA, the CDR3 is TGCAGCGTTGGGGGGGCACCCCCCTCCAACGAGCAGTACTTC.

This clonotype came up many times. The V gene is TRBV12-3 or TRBV12-4, the J gene TRBJ1-2; D uncertain. This CDR3 is built from 16 residues. V lost 2 bases and J lost 3, with 16 bases in between. Here the CDR3 reads CASSLILSKPYYGYTF. CDR3 bases: TGTGCCAGCAGTTTAATCCTCAGTAAACCTTACTATGGCTACACCTTC.

The table lists this clonotype with a count of one. An end of the junction differs from the germline gene, which may be a read error. The chain recombines TRBV20-1 with TRBJ1-2; D is perhaps TRBD1 (5 bases). The CDR3 is 12 residues long. Germline-derived CDR1 and CDR2 are DFQATT and SNEGSKA (reference sequence). This chain's CDR3 is CSVSGGNYGHTF. The CDR3 coding sequence is TGCAGTGTGTCCGGGGGGAACTATGGCCACACCTTC.

The chain couples TRBV7-2 to TRBJ1-6; tentative D call: TRBD1 (6 bases). The CDR3 extends over 14 amino acids. Trimming took off 5 bases at V and 13 bases at J, with 18 bases between the two ends. Per the germline V gene, CDR1 is SGHTA and CDR2 is FQGNSA. The CDR3 spells CASSAEGRGSPLHF. The CDR3 nucleotides read TGTGCCAGCAGCGCAGAGGGCAGGGGCTCGCCCCTCCACTTT.

A note on this clonotype: A junction boundary mismatches the germline segment, possibly from a read error. V and J are TRBV7-3 and TRBJ1-5; the D is unclear. The CDR3 contains 14 residues. CDR1 and CDR2 from the germline V gene are SGHTA and FQGTGA. DNA for the CDR3: TGTGCCAGCAGTTCAAGGCAGGACTATCACTCCCAGCACTTT. It specifies CASSSRQDYHSQHF.

The chain carries TRBV5-6 and TRBJ1-2; no definite D call. V lost 1 base and J lost 6, with 10 bases in between. This CDR3 spans 13 amino acids. Looked up from germline, CDR1 is SGHDT and CDR2 is YYEEEE. The chain's CDR3 is CASSLRQKDGYTF. The CDR3, as DNA: TGTGCCAGCAGCTTGAGGCAGAAGGATGGCTACACCTTC.

This sequence joins TRBV11-3 and TRBJ1-4; D ambiguous. The CDR3 totals 15 residues. V lost 5 bases and J 8 bases, leaving 18 bases between the germline ends. Germline loops: CDR1 SGHNT, CDR2 YENEEA. CDR3 loop: CASSAGRSRGEKLFF. The CDR3 DNA reads TGTGCCAGCAGCGCCGGCCGAAGTAGAGGAGAAAAACTGTTTTTT.

About this clonotype: Compared with germline, one end of the junction differs, possibly owing to a read error. The genes are TRBV5-1 and TRBJ2-7; the match to TRBD2 covers 9 bases. This CDR3 has 13 amino acids. Germline CDR1 reads SGHRS; CDR2 reads YFSETQ. DNA for the CDR3: TGCGCCAGCACCCCTAGCGGGATTTACGCGCAGTACTTC. Residues: CASTPSGIYAQYF.

This clonotype has a single count. The germline gene is not matched at one end of the junction; a read error may be the cause. The genes are TRBV10-3 and TRBJ1-1, with unresolved D. This CDR3 contains 13 residues. Germline V gives CDR1 ENHRY, CDR2 SYGVKD. DNA for the CDR3: TGTGCCATCAGTGAGTCTTATAATTCACCCGCTCTCTTT. Translation: CAISESYNSPALF.

This clonotype was recorded a few times. The chain employs TRBV19 and TRBJ1-2; 9 bases match TRBD1. Germline-derived CDR1 and CDR2 are LNHDA and SQIVND (reference sequence). V trimming: 4 bases; J trimming: 7 bases; junction bases outside the gene matches: 7. The CDR3 is 14 amino acids. The CDR3 loop is CASSSRDRAGGYTF. CDR3 in DNA: TGTGCCAGTAGTAGCCGGGACAGGGCTGGTGGCTACACCTTC.

This clonotype was counted many times. The chain's CDR3 is CATSSLGQAVGNTIYF. The DNA for the CDR3 is TGTGCCACCAGCAGCCTAGGACAGGCGGTTGGAAACACCATATATTTT. V usage is TRBV15 and J usage is TRBJ1-3; 7 bases are shared with TRBD1. The length of the CDR3 is 16 residues. After removal of 3 bases from V and 3 bases from J, the junction contained 8 bases not matched to a gene. In germline, CDR1 is LNHNV, CDR2 YYDKDF (reference sequence).

This chain links TRBV7-2 with TRBJ2-3; 8 positions match TRBD2. The CDR3 runs 17 residues. Germline V gives CDR1 SGHTA, CDR2 FQGNSA. J was trimmed by 0 bases and V by 5 bases; bases with no gene match: 10. For the CDR3, the DNA is TGTGCCAGCAGCAGAACGGTCGGGGGGGCGAGCACAGATACGCAGTATTTT. Translation: CASSRTVGGASTDTQYF.

This clonotype has at least ten counts. The V and J genes are TRBV2 and TRBJ1-1; 9 bases line up with TRBD1. The CDR3 is 15 residues long. V gave up 8 bases and J gave up 0 bases; unmatched junction bases: 7. Per germline, CDR1 SNHLY and CDR2 FYNNEI. DNA for the CDR3: TGTGCCAGCGCCGGGACAGGGCTAATGAACACTGAAGCTTTCTTT. Residues: CASAGTGLMNTEAFF.

This clonotype was recorded many times. This chain connects TRBV19 to TRBJ1-5; D ambiguous. Between the trimmed V and J ends, which lost 3 bases and 7 bases, there was a span of 10 bases. CDR3 size: 13 residues. CDR1 and CDR2 from the germline V gene are LNHDA and SQIVND (reference sequence). DNA of the CDR3: TGTGCCAGTAGTATGGAGGTTTGGCAGCCCCAGCATTTT. This translates into CASSMEVWQPQHF. The entire variable domain, with the rest obtained from reference TRBV19 and TRBJ1-5, is as follows: DGGITQSPKYLFRKEGQNVTLSCEQNLNHDAMYWYRQDPGQGLRLIYYSQIVNDFQKGDIAEGYSVSREKKESFPLTVTSAQKNPTAFYLCASSMEVWQPQHFGDGTRLSIL.

This clonotype was observed a few times. The gene calls are TRBV7-9 and TRBJ2-5; D is tentatively TRBD1 or TRBD2 (5 bases each). Germline V lookup: CDR1 SEHNR, CDR2 FQNEAQ (reference sequence). V gave up 1 base and J gave up 9 bases, with 12 bases separating them. This CDR3 has 13 residues. CDR3 amino acids: CASSLDEGQPQYF. The CDR3 DNA sequence: TGTGCCAGCAGCTTAGACGAGGGGCAGCCCCAGTACTTC. The variable domain in full, with the rest retrieved from reference TRBV7-9 and TRBJ2-5, is DTGVSQNPRHKITKRGQNVTFRCDPISEHNRLYWYRQTLGQGPEFLTYFQNEAQLEKSRLLSDRFSAERPKGSFSTLEIQRTEQGDSAMYLCASSLDEGQPQYFGPGTRLLVL.

This clonotype has only one observation. This is likely a read error, given that the CDR3 carries no conserved phenylalanine or tryptophan at its end. The DNA is left out, because the CDR3 cannot be placed on it with certainty; the CDR3 is given as TCRdb lists it. The V and J genes are TRBV7-9 and TRBJ1-5; TRBD1, the table's D call, was not compared with the DNA. With termini counted, the CDR3 has 13 amino acids. From germline, CDR1 is SEHNR and CDR2 FQNEAQ (reference sequence). CDR3 sequence reads: CASSLVTGEYEQY.